This TCR beta chain was captured by sequencing in a study of spatial heterogeneity in lung cancer. Study-wide results and caveats: One measure, the expanded intratumoral alpha and beta TCR count, tracked tumor mutation counts.

In its sample, this clonotype was seen many times. Its antigen is currently unknown. Germline CDR1 reads LNHDA; CDR2 reads SQIVND (reference sequence). With 5 bases clipped from V and 0 bases from J, the junction kept 8 bases outside the gene matches. The CDR3 extends over 16 amino acids. TCRdb passed the 5' RACE reads through MiXCR, listing each CDR3 protein once. The sample lists 20,000 to 25,000 distinct CDR3 sequences; around 8.8% were seen once. Time point meaning: sample taken at primary tumor resection. This TCR derives from a male donor with early-stage non-small cell lung cancer. The sequences come from lung tumor tissue, collected at surgery. The V gene is TRBV19, the J gene TRBJ2-3, with TRBD2 matching 7 bases. The CDR3 region has the DNA TGTGCCAGTAGTCCCTATGGAGCGGGGAGCACAGATACGCAGTATTTT. This translates into CASSPYGAGSTDTQYF. The variable domain in full, completed from reference TRBV19 and TRBJ2-3, reads DGGITQSPKYLFRKEGQNVTLSCEQNLNHDAMYWYRQDPGQGLRLIYYSQIVNDFQKGDIAEGYSVSREKKESFPLTVTSAQKNPTAFYLCASSPYGAGSTDTQYFGPGTRLTVL.